This T cell receptor (beta chain) is drawn from a study of blood T cell repertoires in COVID-19 (dated by TCRdb to between 2020 and 2021). With respect to the entire study: Samples covering the acute and convalescent phases of COVID-19 were provided by collaborators in the United States, Italy and Spain. The repertoires were made available in a free public database intended to serve as a resource for research on the immune response to SARS-CoV-2. Where HLA class I and class II types were available, the types were taken from metadata supplied by the sample provider, not from assay-based typing. Deeply sampled blood TCRbeta repertoires from subjects exposed to, actively infected with, or recovered from COVID-19 were included in the dataset. A de-identified subject ID, COVID-19 status, age in years and sex were almost always included in the sample metadata. The samples were drawn from two sources: the first 160 participants of the ongoing ImmuneRACE study, and fewer than 1,500 subjects contributed by 6 global collaborators. The material from the prospective study consisted of cDNA or gDNA derived from T cells, B-cell-depleted T cells, or PBMCs.

In regard to this clone: Its antigen has not been determined. Base-call qualities are not available, and no considerably larger clone is one nucleotide away.

Each collaborating institution followed its own protocols to collect whole blood in K2EDTA tubes. For TCRbeta analysis, collaborator samples were shipped as frozen whole blood, as isolated PBMCs, or as DNA extracted from either sample type. V lost 6 bases and J lost 8 bases; the stretch between them is 16 bases long. The CDR3 measures 14 amino acids from cysteine to phenylalanine. Of the read, only the CDR3 DNA is kept; its 42 bases are in frame from base 1. As encoded in the germline V gene (reference sequence), CDR1 is LNHDA while CDR2 is SQIVND. TCRbeta CDR3 regions were amplified from genomic DNA by means of the immunoSEQ Assay, a bias-controlled multiplex PCR. In the source study's methods: The number of nucleated cells in each sample was estimated by amplification of reference gene primers within the assay. To quantify the absolute abundance of each unique TCRbeta CDR3 rearrangement, sequence reads were collapsed and filtered. For each sample, productive Simpson clonality was calculated by taking the square root of Simpson's diversity index across productive rearrangements. TCRdb re-hosts the immuneACCESS table, in-frame sequences only. Its copies lack some clones; in the studies checked, an unresolved V gene accounts for under half of them, and the cause for the rest is not known. V and J calls plus clone size are reproduced from that table; the DNA served to infer D and trimming. This sample has 60,000 to 90,000 clones in its table, and around nine tenths of those were observed once. The ten largest clones add up to roughly 0.78% of the sample.

Study-level results and caveats: The quantity of clinical and demographic metadata differed by source and by participant and was supplied without curation.

The chain is made from TRBV19 and TRBJ1-4; possibly the D gene is TRBD1, per 6 matching bases. The sequenced material came from peripheral blood. The sequence derives from a woman of 80 years or more with acute or convalescent COVID-19. The encoded CDR3 is CASRPQGNREKLFF. The DNA sequence is TGTGCCAGTAGGCCCCAGGGGAATAGAGAAAAACTGTTTTTT.